This is a list of T cell receptor beta chains from one sample in a study of tumour-infiltrating T cells in Burkitt lymphoma. Some clones are missing from TCRdb's copy, which holds only in-frame ones; the method was immunoSEQ multiplex PCR. The sample includes approximately 920 clones, around 14% of them seen just once. Material: tumor tissue. The receptor source for this set is a human donor with diffuse large B-cell lymphoma. Both conserved end residues are part of each CDR3. Each record gives: J gene, clone size, D gene, V gene, CDR3 protein, CDR3 DNA. The D gene is left open where the match is weak. The size field is filled for only some rows; it gives once, few, many or a size class.

>TRBJ2-2|NA|TRBD1|TRBV19
CASSIQPKGATNTGELFF
TGTGCCAGTAGTATTCAGCCAAAGGGGGCTACAAACACCGGGGAGCTGTTTTTT
>TRBJ2-1|NA|NA|TRBV7-6
CASSPGPEQFF
TGTGCCAGCAGCCCGGGACCTGAGCAGTTCTTC
>TRBJ2-5|few|NA|TRBV28
CASRRLLSQETQYF
TGTGCCAGCAGACGACTACTCTCCCAAGAGACCCAGTACTTC
>TRBJ2-5|few|TRBD2|TRBV6-1
CASRHGTSGIETQYF
TGTGCCAGCAGGCACGGGACTAGCGGGATAGAGACCCAGTACTTC
>TRBJ1-2|NA|NA|TRBV10-2
CASSESGGGNYGYTF
TGCGCCAGCAGTGAGTCGGGCGGAGGGAACTATGGCTACACCTTC
>TRBJ1-6|once|TRBD1|TRBV7-2
CASSSDRGGSPLHF
TGTGCCAGCAGCTCTGACAGGGGGGGTTCACCCCTCCACTTT
>TRBJ2-3|few|NA|TRBV20-1
CSARTGDTQYF
TGCAGTGCTAGAACCGGAGATACGCAGTATTTT
>TRBJ2-2|few|TRBD2|TRBV11-3
CASSSRLAGGPAGELFF
TGTGCCAGCAGCTCCCGACTAGCGGGAGGGCCAGCCGGGGAGCTGTTTTTT
>TRBJ2-5|few|TRBD2|TRBV2
CASSVETSGSLETQYF
TGTGCCAGCAGTGTTGAGACTAGCGGGAGTTTAGAGACCCAGTACTTC
>TRBJ2-1|large|TRBD2|TRBV7-3
CASSLGLASYNEQFF
TGTGCCAGCAGCCTGGGACTAGCCTCCTACAATGAGCAGTTCTTC
>TRBJ2-7|NA|NA|TRBV28
CASSLSGSSYEQYF
TGTGCCAGCAGTTTATCCGGGAGCTCCTACGAGCAGTACTTC
>TRBJ2-7|NA|TRBD1|TRBV5-6
CASSLGTGVTYEQYF
TGTGCCAGCAGCTTAGGGACAGGGGTAACCTACGAGCAGTACTTC
>TRBJ2-3|NA|NA|TRBV7-2
CASSFGQLGADTQYF
TGTGCCAGCAGCTTCGGGCAGCTGGGGGCAGATACGCAGTATTTT
>TRBJ2-1|few|TRBD2|TRBV10-3
CAISEWLAGGKTDEQFF
TGTGCCATCAGTGAGTGGCTAGCGGGAGGAAAAACGGATGAGCAGTTCTTC
>TRBJ2-5|NA|TRBD2|TRBV28
CASSSGTSRRIGLQETQYF
TGTGCCAGCAGTTCGGGGACTAGCAGGAGGATAGGGTTACAAGAGACCCAGTACTTC
>TRBJ1-1|few|NA|TRBV10-3
CAISSGATNTEAFF
TGTGCCATCAGTTCCGGGGCGACGAACACTGAAGCTTTCTTT
>TRBJ1-1|NA|NA|TRBV28
CASSYTEAFF
TGTGCCAGCAGTTACACTGAAGCTTTCTTT
>TRBJ1-5|large|NA|TRBV27
CASSLLGRGLRGQPQHF
TGTGCCAGCAGTTTATTGGGACGAGGATTGCGGGGGCAGCCCCAGCATTTT
>TRBJ2-5|NA|NA|TRBV6-5
CASSYHSGRGQETQYF
TGTGCCAGCAGTTACCATAGCGGAAGGGGGCAAGAGACCCAGTACTTC
>TRBJ1-1|few|NA|TRBV4-1
CASSQGTGGSYTEAFF
TGCGCCAGCAGCCAAGGTACCGGGGGTTCTTACACTGAAGCTTTCTTT
>TRBJ1-2|NA|TRBD1|TRBV18
CASSPDRDYGYTF
TGTGCCAGCTCACCGGACAGGGACTATGGCTACACCTTC
>TRBJ2-5|NA|TRBD2|TRBV4-2
CASSPRTSGVQETQYF
TGTGCCAGCAGCCCCAGGACTAGCGGAGTTCAAGAGACCCAGTACTTC
>TRBJ2-1|NA|TRBD2|TRBV28
CASSLRSTSGRAVEQFF
TGTGCCAGCAGTTTACGGTCAACTAGCGGGAGGGCCGTTGAGCAGTTCTTC
>TRBJ2-3|NA|NA|TRBV7-2
CASSLTRSTDTQYF
TGTGCCAGCAGCTTAACGCGAAGCACAGATACGCAGTATTTT
>TRBJ2-5|NA|NA|TRBV15
CATSQSSGPGETQYF
TGTGCCACCAGCCAGAGCTCGGGACCGGGGGAGACCCAGTACTTC
>TRBJ1-1|few|NA|TRBV19
CASSLEILTYGAFF
TGTGCCAGTAGTCTGGAAATCCTGACCTACGGAGCTTTCTTT
>TRBJ1-1|large|NA|TRBV21-1
CASSINLPGTEAFF
TGTGCCAGCAGCATCAACCTCCCGGGCACTGAAGCTTTCTTT
>TRBJ2-3|NA|NA|TRBV19
CASSIGRSRTSTDTQYF
TGTGCCAGTAGTATAGGGCGAAGTAGAACTAGCACAGATACGCAGTATTTT
>TRBJ1-3|few|NA|TRBV27
CASSLKGRSGNTIYF
TGTGCCAGCAGTTTAAAGGGCCGCTCTGGAAACACCATATATTTT
>TRBJ2-7|few|NA|TRBV5-1
CASSPLGVRDEQYF
TGCGCCAGCAGCCCCTTGGGGGTCCGAGACGAGCAGTACTTC
>TRBJ1-5|few|NA|TRBV10-3
CATAAAVSNQPQHF
TGTGCCACCGCTGCAGCGGTTAGCAATCAGCCCCAGCATTTT
>TRBJ2-1|NA|TRBD2|TRBV5-5
CASSLGGRAPYNEQFF
TGTGCCAGCAGCTTGGGCGGGAGGGCCCCCTACAATGAGCAGTTCTTC
>TRBJ2-5|few|NA|TRBV29-1
CSVDAGRETQYF
TGCAGCGTTGATGCAGGGAGAGAGACCCAGTACTTC
>TRBJ1-1|few|TRBD1|TRBV7-9
CASSTAGTGGMNTEAFF
TGTGCCAGCAGCACCGCGGGGACAGGGGGCATGAACACTGAAGCTTTCTTT
>TRBJ2-5|once|TRBD1|TRBV11-2
CASSLDSRGQGSETQYF
TGTGCCAGCAGCTTAGATTCCCGGGGACAGGGGTCGGAGACCCAGTACTTC
>TRBJ2-7|NA|TRBD1|TRBV5-1
CASSYGTALYEQYF
TGCGCCAGCAGCTACGGGACAGCCCTCTACGAGCAGTACTTC
>TRBJ2-2|NA|NA|TRBV14
CASSPGGGGKLFF
TGTGCCAGCAGCCCCGGCGGGGGCGGGAAGCTGTTTTTT
>TRBJ1-6|few|TRBD1|TRBV27
CASRTGGLSPLHF
TGTGCCAGCAGGACAGGGGGCTTGTCACCCCTCCACTTT
>TRBJ2-1|few|TRBD2|TRBV4-1
CASSPSGTSVYNEQFF
TGCGCCAGCAGCCCTTCCGGGACTAGCGTTTACAATGAGCAGTTCTTC
>TRBJ2-7|NA|TRBD1|TRBV29-1
CSVDVTGGSYEQYF
TGCAGCGTTGATGTGACAGGGGGCTCCTACGAGCAGTACTTC
>TRBJ1-1|NA|NA|TRBV18
CASSSALGVTEAFF
TGTGCCAGCTCTTCGGCCTTAGGGGTTACTGAAGCTTTCTTT
>TRBJ1-2|few|NA|TRBV27
CASSLGIGSMGTNYGYTF
TGTGCCAGCAGTTTAGGGATTGGCTCAATGGGCACGAACTATGGCTACACCTTC
>TRBJ1-5|NA|NA|TRBV6-6
CASSPGFYSNQPQHF
TGTGCCAGCAGCCCAGGGTTCTATAGCAATCAGCCCCAGCATTTT
>TRBJ2-3|few|NA|TRBV5-6
CASSFTDTQYF
TGTGCCAGCAGCTTCACAGATACGCAGTATTTT
>TRBJ2-3|few|NA|TRBV19
CASSIQGQDTQYF
TGTGCCAGTAGTATCCAGGGGCAAGATACGCAGTATTTT
>TRBJ2-5|NA|NA|TRBV4-1
CASSRPGVRQETQYF
TGCGCCAGCAGCCGCCCAGGGGTACGCCAAGAGACCCAGTACTTC
>TRBJ2-7|large|NA|TRBV7-9
CASSALDTFYEQYF
TGTGCCAGCAGCGCCCTGGACACCTTCTACGAGCAGTACTTC
>TRBJ1-1|few|NA|TRBV10-2
CASTGGSSTEAFF
TGCGCCAGCACCGGGGGGTCGTCCACTGAAGCTTTCTTT
>TRBJ2-1|NA|NA|TRBV9
CASSASSVAYNEQFF
TGTGCCAGCAGCGCATCCTCGGTCGCCTACAATGAGCAGTTCTTC
>TRBJ1-5|NA|NA|TRBV19
CASSTQGGNQPQHF
TGTGCCAGTAGTACCCAGGGTGGCAATCAGCCCCAGCATTTT
>TRBJ2-1|few|TRBD2|TRBV18
CASSLLGLAGVLQGDEQFF
TGTGCCAGCTCCCTTCTTGGACTAGCGGGAGTTCTCCAGGGGGATGAGCAGTTCTTC
>TRBJ2-7|NA|NA|TRBV14
CASSQIPMRPYEQYF
TGTGCCAGCAGCCAAATACCCATGAGACCCTACGAGCAGTACTTC
>TRBJ1-4|NA|NA|TRBV5-1
CASSPGVNEKLFF
TGCGCCAGCAGCCCAGGGGTCAATGAAAAACTGTTTTTT
>TRBJ1-5|few|NA|TRBV9
CASSVGGNGNQPQHF
TGTGCCAGCAGCGTCGGTGGAAATGGCAATCAGCCCCAGCATTTT